The clone carrying this T cell receptor beta chain was detected only a few times. Its antigen is not identified. Vbeta (60) and Jbeta (13) primers were used in the PCR. TCRdb's copy holds only in-frame clones and misses some; the assay was immunoSEQ multiplex PCR. The sample lists nearly 300,000 clones, 86% occurring once. The sample originates from a study of cytomegalovirus exposure and HLA in healthy donors. Findings and caveats of the study: Excluded were some V segments that proved indistinguishable, including TRBV6-2 and TRBV6-3.

The CDR3 has 13 amino acids. CDR1 and CDR2 (germline): MGHRA, YSYEKL. Losses at the gene ends were 2 bases for V and 6 bases for J; bases not matched to a gene: 3. The sample comprised PBMCs. This sequence joins TRBV4-1 and TRBJ2-7; 8 bases fit TRBD2. The clonotype comes from a man aged 35 to 55 in good health and CMV-seropositive. Written as DNA, the CDR3 is TGCGCCAGCAGCCAACTCGGACTAGCCGAGCAGTACTTC. It yields the protein CASSQLGLAEQYF.